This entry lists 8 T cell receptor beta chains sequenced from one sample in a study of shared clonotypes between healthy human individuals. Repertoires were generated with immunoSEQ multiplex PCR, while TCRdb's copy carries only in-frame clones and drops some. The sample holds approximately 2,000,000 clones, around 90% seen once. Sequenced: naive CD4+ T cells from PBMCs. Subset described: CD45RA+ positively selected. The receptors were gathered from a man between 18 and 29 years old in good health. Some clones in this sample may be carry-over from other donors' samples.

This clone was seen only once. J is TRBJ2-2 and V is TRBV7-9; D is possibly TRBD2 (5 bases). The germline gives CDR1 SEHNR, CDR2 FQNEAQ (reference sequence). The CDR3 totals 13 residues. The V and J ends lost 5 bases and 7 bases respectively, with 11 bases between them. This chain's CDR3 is CASSPLGVGELFF. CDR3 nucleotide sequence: TGTGCCAGCAGCCCGCTGGGAGTCGGGGAGCTGTTTTTT.

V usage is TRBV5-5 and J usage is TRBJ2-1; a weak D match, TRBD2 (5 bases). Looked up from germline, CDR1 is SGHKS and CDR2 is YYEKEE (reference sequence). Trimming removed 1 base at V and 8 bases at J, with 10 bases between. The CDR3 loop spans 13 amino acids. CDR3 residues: CASSLSGVYEQFF. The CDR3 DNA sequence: TGTGCCAGCAGCTTGTCCGGGGTCTATGAGCAGTTCTTC.

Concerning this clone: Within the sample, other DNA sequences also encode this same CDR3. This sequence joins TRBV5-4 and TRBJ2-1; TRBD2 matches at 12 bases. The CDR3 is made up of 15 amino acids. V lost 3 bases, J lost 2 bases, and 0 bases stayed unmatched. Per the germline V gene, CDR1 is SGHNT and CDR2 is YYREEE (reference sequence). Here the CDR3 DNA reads TGTGCCAGCAGCTCTAGCGGGAGGGCCTACAATGAGCAGTTCTTC. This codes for CASSSSGRAYNEQFF.

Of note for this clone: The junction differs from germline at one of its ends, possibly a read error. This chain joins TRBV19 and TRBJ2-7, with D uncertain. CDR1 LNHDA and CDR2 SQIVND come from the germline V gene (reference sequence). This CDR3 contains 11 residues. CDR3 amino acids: CASSNAHEQYF. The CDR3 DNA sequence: TGTGCCAGCAGTAATGCCCACGAGCAGTACTTC.

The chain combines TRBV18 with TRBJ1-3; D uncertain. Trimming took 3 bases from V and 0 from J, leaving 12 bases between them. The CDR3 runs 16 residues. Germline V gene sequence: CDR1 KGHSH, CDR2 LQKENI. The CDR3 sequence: CASSPRPSDSGNTIYF. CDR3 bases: TGTGCCAGCTCACCTCGCCCCAGTGACTCTGGAAACACCATATATTTT. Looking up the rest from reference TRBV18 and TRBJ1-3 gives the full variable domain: NAGVMQNPRHLVRRRGQEARLRCSPMKGHSHVYWYRQLPEEGLKFMVYLQKENIIDESGMPKERFSAEFPKEGPSILRIQQVVRGDSAAYFCASSPRPSDSGNTIYFGEGSWLTVV.

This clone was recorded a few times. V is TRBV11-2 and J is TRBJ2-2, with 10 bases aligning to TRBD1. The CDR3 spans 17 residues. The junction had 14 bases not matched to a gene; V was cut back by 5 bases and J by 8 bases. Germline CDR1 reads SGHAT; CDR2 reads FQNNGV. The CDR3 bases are TGTGCCAGCAGCCCCCTCACGCTAGACAGGGGGCTAGGGGAGCTGTTTTTT. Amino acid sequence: CASSPLTLDRGLGELFF.

In DNA form, the CDR3 reads TGTGCCAGCAGCCGGGACCGAACGAACACCGGGGAGCTGTTTTTT. Protein product: CASSRDRTNTGELFF. This rearrangement joins TRBV7-3 to TRBJ2-2; either TRBD1 or TRBD2 may supply D (5 bases each). Per germline, CDR1 SGHTA and CDR2 FQGTGA. The CDR3 totals 15 residues. V was cut by 5 bases and J by 0 bases, with 10 bases left in between.

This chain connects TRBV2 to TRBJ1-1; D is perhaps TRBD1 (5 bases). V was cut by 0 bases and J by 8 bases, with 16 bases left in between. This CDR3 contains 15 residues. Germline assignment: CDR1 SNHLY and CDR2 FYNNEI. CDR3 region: CASSEAPAGTKEAFF. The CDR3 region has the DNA TGTGCCAGCAGTGAAGCCCCTGCCGGGACCAAAGAAGCTTTCTTT.